These 3 T cell receptor beta chains were sequenced from one sample in a study of spatial heterogeneity in lung cancer. Time point noted: sample taken at primary tumor resection. The study, taken as a whole, reports: Tracking of tumor mutation counts was seen in expanded intratumoral alpha and beta TCR counts.

Their recognized antigens are unknown. MiXCR, applied by TCRdb to the 5' RACE reads, yields one record per CDR3 protein. This table holds about 1,600 distinct CDR3 sequences, under 20% found once. This sample comprised lung tumor tissue, obtained at surgery. The receptors were sampled from a female donor with early-stage non-small cell lung cancer.

This chain uses TRBV2 with TRBJ1-1, with D perhaps TRBD1 (6 bases). This CDR3 has 13 amino acids. Trimming shortened V by 7 bases and J by 1 base, and 10 bases separated the two germline ends. Per germline, CDR1 SNHLY and CDR2 FYNNEI. As DNA, the CDR3 is TGTGCCAGCAATGGGGACAAGAACACTGAAGCTTTCTTT. This encodes CASNGDKNTEAFF.

V gene TRBV18 combines with J gene TRBJ1-3; D remains unclear. The CDR3 sequence is 15 residues long. V lost 3 bases to trimming and J lost 7 bases, with 16 bases between them. CDR1 is KGHSH, CDR2 LQKENI, per germline. In nucleotides, the CDR3 is TGTGCCAGCTCACCTCCGTCCCCGACGGGGAACACCATATATTTT. Translation: CASSPPSPTGNTIYF.

The J gene is TRBJ2-3, the V gene TRBV5-1; D uncertain. The CDR3 loop spans 15 amino acids. The V gene's germline CDR1 is SGHRS and CDR2 YFSETQ. The V and J ends lost 0 bases and 5 bases respectively, with 13 bases between them. CDR3 protein: CASSLDPRPQDTQYF. Written as DNA, the CDR3 is TGCGCCAGCAGCTTGGACCCACGGCCCCAAGATACGCAGTATTTT.